One sample yielded the 19 T cell receptor beta chains listed below, sequenced in a study of blood T cell repertoires in COVID-19. Method: immunoSEQ multiplex PCR; TCRdb's copy keeps in-frame clones and lacks some. The sample contains approximately 170,000 clones, around two thirds of which appear only once. Sample: peripheral blood. These receptors were obtained from a woman older than 75 with acute or convalescent COVID-19.

V and J are TRBV9 and TRBJ1-3, with a weak D call TRBD1 (6 bases). V was trimmed by 3 bases and J by 4 bases, leaving 14 bases between them. The CDR3 has 15 residues. Per germline, CDR1 SGDLS and CDR2 YYNGEE. The CDR3 DNA sequence: TGTGCCAGCAGCGCCACGGTAGGGGGAGGAAACACCATATATTTT. Protein sequence: CASSATVGGGNTIYF.

The chain carries TRBV25-1 and TRBJ2-7, with 7 bases that match TRBD1. This CDR3 comprises 16 residues. The germline V gene encodes CDR1 MGHDK and CDR2 SYGVNS. J gave up 1 base and V 5 bases, and 11 bases lay outside the gene matches. The CDR3 DNA reads as TGTGCCAGCAGTCCAACCCCGGGGACAGTATCCTACGAGCAGTACTTC. The encoded protein is CASSPTPGTVSYEQYF.

The V and J genes are TRBV11-3 and TRBJ2-5; 9 positions match TRBD2. The ends lost 5 bases at V and 5 bases at J; junction bases unmatched: 9. Germline CDR1 SGHNT, CDR2 YENEEA. The CDR3 is 15 residues long. The CDR3 DNA is TGTGCCAGCAGCCCATTTAGCGGGAGCGGGGAGACCCAGTACTTC. Protein sequence: CASSPFSGSGETQYF.

The count of this clone is one. The V and J genes are TRBV4-1 and TRBJ1-1, with 9 bases matching TRBD1. V shed 2 bases and J 6 bases; nucleotides not matched to a gene: 7. Germline V gene data show CDR1 as MGHRA and CDR2 as YSYEKL. The CDR3 covers 15 residues. The CDR3 region is CASSQNRGRGAEAFF. The CDR3 DNA sequence: TGCGCCAGCAGCCAAAACAGGGGGCGAGGCGCTGAAGCTTTCTTT.

V usage is TRBV6-5 and J usage is TRBJ1-2, with D possibly being TRBD1 (5 bases). In germline, CDR1 is MNHEY, CDR2 SVGAGI. This CDR3 spans 12 amino acids. The V and J ends lost 7 bases and 4 bases respectively, with 10 bases between them. The CDR3 is CASTGGSYGYTF. As DNA, the CDR3 is TGTGCCAGCACGGGGGGAAGCTATGGCTACACCTTC.

This clone was seen more than once but under ten times. This chain links TRBV6-5 with TRBJ2-7; D is uncertain. Trimming pared 2 bases from V and 6 bases from J, leaving 17 bases between. The V gene's germline CDR1 is MNHEY and CDR2 SVGAGI. The CDR3 runs 15 residues. The CDR3 is CASSYPPMVYSEQYF. The CDR3, as DNA: TGTGCCAGCAGTTACCCGCCAATGGTATACTCCGAGCAGTACTTC.

This clone was detected only a few times. The chain carries TRBV19 and TRBJ2-2, with 10 nucleotides matching TRBD2. CDR3 length equals 19 residues. Germline CDR1 is LNHDA and CDR2 is SQIVND (reference sequence). V was pared by 4 bases and J by 5 bases, with 16 bases of the junction left unmatched. The DNA of the CDR3 is TGTGCCAGTAGTACTCTCTCCAGCGGGAGGGCCTCGAGAACCGGGGAGCTGTTTTTT. It is translated as CASSTLSSGRASRTGELFF.

The genes are TRBV7-9 and TRBJ1-4, with 8 bases fitting TRBD1. The CDR3 covers 14 residues. Per the germline V gene, CDR1 is SEHNR and CDR2 is FQNEAQ (reference sequence). The V segment lost 4 bases and the J segment 5 bases; nucleotides outside the gene matches: 3. CDR3 coding DNA: TGTGCCAGCAGCTCACAGGGGGGAAATGAAAAACTGTTTTTT. Its translation: CASSSQGGNEKLFF.

The V call is TRBV7-8, the J call TRBJ2-5; possible D gene TRBD2, 6 bases. The CDR3 runs to 14 residues. Germline loops: CDR1 SGHVS, CDR2 FQNEAQ. Trimming took 5 bases from V and 3 from J, leaving 13 bases between them. This chain's CDR3 is CASSRGTYKETQYF. Written as DNA, the CDR3 is TGTGCCAGCAGCCGAGGGACTTACAAAGAGACCCAGTACTTC.

The gene calls are TRBV27 and TRBJ2-1, with a tentative D call TRBD2 (6 bases). V shed 6 bases and J shed 5 bases, with 17 bases lying between them. CDR1 is MNHEY, CDR2 SMNVEV, per germline (reference sequence). This CDR3 comprises 15 residues. The CDR3 spells CASSPLAEYNNEQFF. The CDR3 coding sequence is TGTGCCAGCAGCCCACTAGCAGAGTATAACAATGAGCAGTTCTTC.

The chain carries TRBV5-8 and TRBJ2-7, with 8 nucleotides matching TRBD2. Germline CDR1 and CDR2: SGHTS and YDEGEE. This CDR3 has 14 amino acids. Losses at the gene ends were 4 bases for V and 0 bases for J; bases not matched to a gene: 3. In DNA form, the CDR3 reads TGTGCCAGCAGCAGAAGCGGGAGCTCCTACGAGCAGTACTTC. Residues: CASSRSGSSYEQYF. The whole variable domain, remainder taken from reference TRBV5-8 and TRBJ2-7, is EAGVTQSPTHLIKTRGQQATLRCSPISGHTSVYWYQQALGLGLQFLLWYDEGEERNRGNFPPRFSGRQFPNYSSELNVNALELEDSALYLCASSRSGSSYEQYFGPGTRLTVT.

V is TRBV11-2 and J is TRBJ1-3; 7 positions match TRBD1. The CDR3 is 16 amino acids. Looked up from germline, CDR1 is SGHAT and CDR2 is FQNNGV. Trimming took 5 bases from V and 0 from J; bases not matched to a gene: 7. The CDR3 DNA follows: TGTGCCAGCAGCCCTATCACAGGGGCCTCTGGAAACACCATATATTTT. This sequence encodes CASSPITGASGNTIYF.

This clone was found once. This chain joins TRBV19 and TRBJ2-6; D remains unclear. The CDR3 has 15 amino acids. Trimming pared 7 bases from V and 0 bases from J, leaving 10 bases between. CDR1 and CDR2 from the germline V gene are LNHDA and SQIVND (reference sequence). In DNA form, the CDR3 reads TGTGCCAGTACGGTGGTTCGCTCTGGGGCCAACGTCCTGACTTTC. It encodes CASTVVRSGANVLTF.

The chain links TRBV28 to TRBJ1-5, with D perhaps TRBD1 (6 bases). The CDR3 has 14 amino acids. From germline, CDR1 is MDHEN and CDR2 SYDVKM. Trimming removed 5 bases from V and 7 bases from J, with 15 bases in between. The CDR3 DNA reads as TGTGCCAGCAGTCCACACAGGGCAGAACAGCCCCAGCATTTT. It encodes CASSPHRAEQPQHF.

As concerns this clone: Other DNA sequences in the sample encode the same CDR3. The chain combines TRBV18 with TRBJ1-1, with a possible D match to TRBD1 (6 bases). Trimming cost V 1 base and J 2 bases, with 14 bases left between them. CDR1 and CDR2 from the germline V gene are KGHSH and LQKENI. The CDR3 spans 16 residues. CDR3 region: CASSPLSQGTNTEAFF. In nucleotides, the CDR3 is TGTGCCAGCTCACCACTCTCCCAGGGGACAAACACTGAAGCTTTCTTT. The variable domain in full, completed from reference TRBV18 and TRBJ1-1, reads NAGVMQNPRHLVRRRGQEARLRCSPMKGHSHVYWYRQLPEEGLKFMVYLQKENIIDESGMPKERFSAEFPKEGPSILRIQQVVRGDSAAYFCASSPLSQGTNTEAFFGQGTRLTVV.

This chain joins TRBV28 and TRBJ2-1; D might be TRBD2 (6 bases). The CDR3 is 15 residues long. V shed 6 bases and J shed 0 bases, with 12 bases lying between them. Germline CDR1 reads MDHEN; CDR2 reads SYDVKM. CDR3 loop: CASREGSSSYNEQFF. As DNA, the CDR3 is TGTGCCAGCAGGGAGGGATCGAGCTCCTACAATGAGCAGTTCTTC.

The V and J genes are TRBV2 and TRBJ2-2, with 9 bases lining up with TRBD1. The CDR3 is made up of 17 amino acids. The V and J ends lost 3 bases and 6 bases, in that order; junction bases with no gene match: 11. CDR1 is SNHLY and CDR2 is FYNNEI in the germline V gene. The CDR3 is CASSEMNVWTGAGELFF. CDR3 bases: TGTGCCAGCAGTGAGATGAACGTTTGGACAGGGGCCGGGGAGCTGTTTTTT.

The chain links TRBV6-5 to TRBJ1-5; TRBD1 matches at 9 bases. V trimming: 4 bases; J trimming: 10 bases; junction bases outside the gene matches: 14. CDR3 length: 16 residues. Germline-derived CDR1 and CDR2 are MNHEY and SVGAGI. DNA of the CDR3: TGTGCCAGCAGTTCTGACCTTACAGGGGGCTTGTATCCCCAGCATTTT. Translated, it gives CASSSDLTGGLYPQHF.

The chain uses TRBV28 and TRBJ2-3, with D uncertain. Trimming removed 5 bases at V and 2 bases at J, with 11 bases between. The CDR3 length is 14 residues. Germline V gives CDR1 MDHEN, CDR2 SYDVKM. This CDR3 is CASSIPAFTDTQYF. As DNA, the CDR3 is TGTGCCAGCAGTATCCCCGCGTTCACAGATACGCAGTATTTT.